Each of the 21 T cell receptor beta chains below was sequenced from the same sample in a study of shared T cell receptors in the human thymus. Sequencing was performed with immunoSEQ multiplex PCR; in TCRdb, only in-frame clones are kept and a portion is missing. The table records 540,000 or so clones, roughly 74% of them present only once. This sample also appeared in a second study, on human thymus T cells.

Sample: thymocytes. The receptor source for this set is a boy younger than two with a congenital heart defect.

The sample holds one count of this clone. The chain employs TRBV5-4 and TRBJ2-7, with 9 nucleotides matching TRBD1. Germline loops: CDR1 SGHNT, CDR2 YYREEE (reference sequence). The CDR3 loop spans 15 amino acids. After removal of 5 bases from V and 4 bases from J, the junction contained 10 bases not matched to a gene. CDR3 sequence (DNA): TGTGCCAGCAGTCCGGGACAGGGAGTGGGGTACGAGCAGTACTTC. Residues: CASSPGQGVGYEQYF.

The chain has TRBV5-6 and TRBJ2-5; the match to TRBD2 covers 11 bases. The CDR3 contains 19 residues. Trimming removed 1 base from V and 2 bases from J; junction bases left unmatched: 13. The germline gives CDR1 SGHDT, CDR2 YYEEEE. This chain's CDR3 is CASSLKVKGLAEPQETQYF. CDR3 DNA: TGTGCCAGCAGCTTGAAGGTTAAGGGACTAGCGGAGCCTCAAGAGACCCAGTACTTC.

The rearrangement links TRBV10-1 to TRBJ2-3, with 10 bases identical to TRBD2. The CDR3 spans 19 residues. Germline V gene data show CDR1 as WNHNN and CDR2 as SYGVQD (reference sequence). With V trimmed by 2 bases and J by 0 bases, 11 bases remained unmatched. CDR3 in DNA: TGCGCCAGCAGTGAGCCCCTTTTAGCGGGAGGTTCTAGCACAGATACGCAGTATTTT. Translating it yields CASSEPLLAGGSSTDTQYF.

The chain uses TRBV14 and TRBJ2-3, with TRBD2 matching 8 bases. The germline CDR1 and CDR2 sequences are SGHDN and FVKESK. V dropped 1 base and J dropped 2; count of bases not matched to a gene: 5. The CDR3 extends over 16 amino acids. The CDR3 reads CASSQAAGGSTDTQYF. The CDR3, as DNA: TGTGCCAGCAGCCAAGCGGCGGGAGGTTCCACAGATACGCAGTATTTT.

The gene calls are TRBV27 and TRBJ2-1, with D perhaps TRBD2 (7 bases). Germline CDR1 reads MNHEY; CDR2 reads SMNVEV (reference sequence). Trimming removed 3 bases at V and 4 bases at J, with 10 bases between. The length of the CDR3 is 14 residues. CDR3 amino acids: CASSFRGAYNEQFF. In nucleotides, the CDR3 is TGTGCCAGCAGTTTTCGGGGGGCATACAATGAGCAGTTCTTC.

The chain uses TRBV20-1 and TRBJ2-3; no reliable D call. CDR1 and CDR2 (germline): DFQATT, SNEGSKA (reference sequence). Trimming stripped 4 bases from V and 5 bases from J, with 4 bases between. CDR3 length: 10 residues. This CDR3 is CSATRDTQYF. In DNA form, the CDR3 reads TGCAGTGCTACCAGAGATACGCAGTATTTT.

This clone came up a few times. The CDR3 protein is CASSPALPRDRGIGELFF. The CDR3 nucleotides are TGTGCCAGCAGCCCAGCCCTCCCCCGGGACAGGGGGATCGGGGAGCTGTTTTTT. The chain joins TRBV11-3 to TRBJ2-2; 11 bases line up with TRBD1. From germline, CDR1 is SGHNT and CDR2 YENEEA. Unmatched junction bases numbered 15, after V lost 5 bases and J lost 7 bases. The CDR3 is 18 residues long.

V is TRBV7-6 and J is TRBJ2-1; D possibly corresponds to TRBD2 (6 bases). Germline V lookup: CDR1 SGHVS, CDR2 FNYEAQ. CDR3 length equals 16 residues. V gave up 6 bases and J gave up 6 bases, with 21 bases separating them. The CDR3: CASRPALGGYGNEQFF. CDR3 DNA: TGTGCCAGCAGACCTGCTTTGGGGGGTTACGGCAATGAGCAGTTCTTC.

The genes are TRBV7-2 and TRBJ2-7; 7 bases match TRBD2. Germline trimming cut 4 bases from V and 1 base from J; bases unmatched to any gene: 10. This CDR3 comprises 16 residues. Germline V gene sequence: CDR1 SGHTA, CDR2 FQGNSA. The CDR3 sequence: CASSSLPGLPSYEQYF. For the CDR3, the DNA is TGTGCCAGCAGCTCCCTACCGGGACTACCTTCCTACGAGCAGTACTTC.

The chain couples TRBV15 to TRBJ2-5, with 7 bases matching TRBD1. CDR3 length: 16 amino acids. Trimming took 4 bases from V and 2 from J; bases not matched to a gene: 10. Germline V gene sequence: CDR1 LNHNV, CDR2 YYDKDF (reference sequence). The CDR3, as DNA: TGTGCCACCAGCACCGAACCGGGACAGCAGCAAGAGACCCAGTACTTC. Protein product: CATSTEPGQQQETQYF. The variable domain in full, completed from reference TRBV15 and TRBJ2-5, reads DAMVIQNPRYQVTQFGKPVTLSCSQTLNHNVMYWYQQKSSQAPKLLFHYYDKDFNNEADTPDNFQSRRPNTSFCFLDIRSPGLGDTAMYLCATSTEPGQQQETQYFGPGTRLLVL.

CDR3 protein: CASREGVGYGYTF. For the CDR3, the DNA is TGTGCCAGCAGGGAGGGAGTCGGCTATGGCTACACCTTC. The V and J genes are TRBV7-9 and TRBJ1-2; D ambiguous. The CDR3 length is 13 residues. Looked up from germline, CDR1 is SEHNR and CDR2 is FQNEAQ (reference sequence). The V and J ends lost 6 bases and 4 bases respectively, with 12 bases between them.

The genes are TRBV11-3 and TRBJ2-1; 12 bases align to TRBD2. Germline CDR1 SGHNT, CDR2 YENEEA. Losses at the gene ends were 8 bases for V and 10 bases for J; bases not matched to a gene: 3. The CDR3 consists of 12 residues. The CDR3 protein is CASGLAGGEQFF. CDR3 nucleotides: TGTGCCAGCGGGCTAGCGGGAGGGGAGCAGTTCTTC.

The genes are TRBV9 and TRBJ2-1; the match to TRBD2 covers 8 bases. V was pared by 3 bases and J by 3 bases, with 8 bases of the junction left unmatched. Germline V gene data show CDR1 as SGDLS and CDR2 as YYNGEE. The CDR3 has 16 amino acids. CDR3 DNA sequence: TGTGCCAGCAGCGCCTTACTAGCGGAAAGCTACAATGAGCAGTTCTTC. Its protein product is CASSALLAESYNEQFF.

This clone showed up just a few times. The chain carries TRBV6-5 and TRBJ2-2, with D unclear. V lost 4 bases to trimming and J lost 3 bases, with 3 bases between them. The CDR3 has 12 residues. Germline loops: CDR1 MNHEY, CDR2 SVGAGI. CDR3 coding DNA: TGTGCCAGCAGTTCTCACACCGGGGAGCTGTTTTTT. This translates into CASSSHTGELFF.

The chain has TRBV21-1 and TRBJ2-7; the D call in the table, TRBD1, was not verified against the DNA. TRBV21-1 is described as a pseudogene. CDR3 length: 15 residues. As DNA, the CDR3 is TGTGCCAGCAGCCTCCCCAGGCACTGGGCCTACGAGCAGTACTTC. It translates to CASSLPRHWAYEQYF.

CDR3 DNA: TGTGCCATCAGTCTAAGTAGCAATCAGCCCCAGCATTTT. Its protein is CAISLSSNQPQHF. The gene calls are TRBV10-3 and TRBJ1-5; the D is unclear. In germline, CDR1 is ENHRY, CDR2 SYGVKD. V lost 5 bases and J lost 0, with 5 bases in between. The CDR3 is 13 residues long.

The chain carries TRBV2 and TRBJ1-1; TRBD1 agrees at 8 bases. In germline, CDR1 is SNHLY, CDR2 FYNNEI. The CDR3 has 16 residues. J gave up 2 bases and V 3 bases, and 8 bases lay outside the gene matches. Written as DNA, the CDR3 is TGTGCCAGCAGTGACGGACCGGGACAGGAAAACACTGAAGCTTTCTTT. Protein product: CASSDGPGQENTEAFF.

This clone was found a few times. V gene TRBV2 combines with J gene TRBJ2-3; D gene unclear. V lost 4 bases and J lost 6, with 8 bases in between. Per germline, CDR1 SNHLY and CDR2 FYNNEI. The CDR3 is 12 residues long. This CDR3 is CASSGLMDTQYF. The CDR3 nucleotides read TGTGCCAGCAGTGGGCTGATGGATACGCAGTATTTT.

The chain links TRBV6-5 to TRBJ2-1; TRBD2 matches at 10 bases. The V segment lost 9 bases and the J segment 10 bases; nucleotides outside the gene matches: 15. There are 15 residues in the CDR3. The germline CDR1 and CDR2 sequences are MNHEY and SVGAGI. The CDR3 DNA sequence: TGTGCCAGTGAGGTATCTAGCGGGAGAGGGGGGGAGCAGTTCTTC. It encodes CASEVSSGRGGEQFF.

Remarks on this clone: This specimen includes other DNA sequences encoding the same CDR3. The chain couples TRBV11-3 to TRBJ2-2; 8 bases match TRBD2. V shed 5 bases, J shed 0 bases, and the junction held 5 bases outside the gene matches. The germline V gene encodes CDR1 SGHNT and CDR2 YENEEA. The CDR3 sequence is 16 residues long. The CDR3 region has the DNA TGTGCCAGCAGCCCACCTAGCGGGCCGAACACCGGGGAGCTGTTTTTT. Translated: CASSPPSGPNTGELFF.

The V call is TRBV15, the J call TRBJ2-7; 8 bases are shared with TRBD2. CDR3 length equals 20 residues. Germline-derived CDR1 and CDR2 are LNHNV and YYDKDF (reference sequence). The V gene end was trimmed by 6 bases and the J gene end by 6 bases; junction bases not matched to a gene: 28. In nucleotides, the CDR3 is TGTGCCACCAGTCCCAGGCCCCATAGCGGGAATTCCCATCAGTCGCGCGAGCAGTACTTC. Translated, it gives CATSPRPHSGNSHQSREQYF.